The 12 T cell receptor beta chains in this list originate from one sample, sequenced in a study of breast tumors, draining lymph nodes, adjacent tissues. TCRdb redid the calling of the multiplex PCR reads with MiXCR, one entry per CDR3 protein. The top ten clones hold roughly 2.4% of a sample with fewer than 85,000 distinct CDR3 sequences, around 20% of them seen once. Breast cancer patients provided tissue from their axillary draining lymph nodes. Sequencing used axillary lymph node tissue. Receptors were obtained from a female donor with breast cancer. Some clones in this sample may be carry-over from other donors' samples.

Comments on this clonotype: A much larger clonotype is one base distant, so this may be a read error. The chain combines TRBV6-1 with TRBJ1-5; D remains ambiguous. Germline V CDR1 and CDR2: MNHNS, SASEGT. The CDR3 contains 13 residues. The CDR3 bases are TGTGTCAGCAGTGAAACATCCGATCAGCCCCAGCATTTT. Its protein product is CVSSETSDQPQHF.

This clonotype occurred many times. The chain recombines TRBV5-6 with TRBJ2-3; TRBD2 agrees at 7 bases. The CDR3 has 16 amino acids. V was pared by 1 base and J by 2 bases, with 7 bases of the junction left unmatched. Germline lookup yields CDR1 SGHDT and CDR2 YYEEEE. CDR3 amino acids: CASSLPGRESTDTQYF. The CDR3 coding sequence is TGTGCCAGCAGCTTGCCAGGGCGGGAGTCCACAGATACGCAGTATTTT.

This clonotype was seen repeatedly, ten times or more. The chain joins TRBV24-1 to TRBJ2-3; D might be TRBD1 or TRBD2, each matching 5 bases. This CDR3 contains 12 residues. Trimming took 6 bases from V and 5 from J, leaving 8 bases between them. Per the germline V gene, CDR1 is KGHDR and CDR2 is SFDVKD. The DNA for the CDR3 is TGTGCCACCAGTTTTGGGGGAGATACGCAGTATTTT. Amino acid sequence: CATSFGGDTQYF.

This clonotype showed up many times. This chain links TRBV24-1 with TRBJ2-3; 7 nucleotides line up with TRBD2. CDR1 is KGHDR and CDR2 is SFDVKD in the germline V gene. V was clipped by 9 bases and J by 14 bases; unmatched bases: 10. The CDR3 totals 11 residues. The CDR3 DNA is TGTGCCACCTGGGGGGGACTTTCGTGGTATTTT. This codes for CATWGGLSWYF.

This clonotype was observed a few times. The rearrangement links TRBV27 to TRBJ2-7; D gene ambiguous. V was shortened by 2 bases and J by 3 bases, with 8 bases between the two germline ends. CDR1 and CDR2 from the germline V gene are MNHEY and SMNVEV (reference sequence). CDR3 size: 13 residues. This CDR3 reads CASSLAADYEQYF. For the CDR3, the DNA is TGTGCCAGCAGTTTAGCGGCTGACTACGAGCAGTACTTC.

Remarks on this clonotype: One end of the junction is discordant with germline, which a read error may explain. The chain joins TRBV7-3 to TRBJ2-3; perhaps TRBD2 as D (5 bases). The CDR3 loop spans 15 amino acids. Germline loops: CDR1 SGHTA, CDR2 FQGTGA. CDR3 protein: CAGSLSGTSTDTQYF. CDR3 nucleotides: TGTGCCGGCAGCCTATCGGGAACTAGCACAGATACGCAGTATTTT.

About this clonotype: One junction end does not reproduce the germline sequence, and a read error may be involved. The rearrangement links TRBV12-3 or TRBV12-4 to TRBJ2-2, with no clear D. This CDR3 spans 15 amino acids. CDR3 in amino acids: CAGSFPPGNTGELFF. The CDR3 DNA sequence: TGTGCCGGCAGTTTCCCACCGGGGAACACCGGGGAGCTGTTTTTT.

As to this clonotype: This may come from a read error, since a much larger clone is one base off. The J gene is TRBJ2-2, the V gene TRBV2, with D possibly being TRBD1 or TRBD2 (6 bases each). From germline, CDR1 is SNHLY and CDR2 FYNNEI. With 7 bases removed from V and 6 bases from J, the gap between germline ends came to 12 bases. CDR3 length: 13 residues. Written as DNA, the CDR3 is TGTGCCAGCACTGAGGGGGGACCCGGGGAGCTGTTTTTT. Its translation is CASTEGGPGELFF.

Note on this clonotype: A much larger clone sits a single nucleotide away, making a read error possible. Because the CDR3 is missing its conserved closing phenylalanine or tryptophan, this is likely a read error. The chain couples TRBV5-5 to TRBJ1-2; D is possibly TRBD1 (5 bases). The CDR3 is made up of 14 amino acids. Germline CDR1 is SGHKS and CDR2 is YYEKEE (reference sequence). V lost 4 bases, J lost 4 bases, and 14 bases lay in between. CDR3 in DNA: TGTGCCAGCAGCCTACGGGACGGAGCCTATGGCTACACCTCC. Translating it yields CASSLRDGAYGYTS.

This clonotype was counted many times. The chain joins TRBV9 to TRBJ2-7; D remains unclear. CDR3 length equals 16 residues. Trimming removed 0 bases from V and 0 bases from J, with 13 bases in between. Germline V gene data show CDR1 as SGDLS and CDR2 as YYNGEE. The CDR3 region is CASSVGPSPSSYEQYF. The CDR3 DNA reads TGTGCCAGCAGCGTAGGGCCTTCTCCTAGCTCCTACGAGCAGTACTTC.

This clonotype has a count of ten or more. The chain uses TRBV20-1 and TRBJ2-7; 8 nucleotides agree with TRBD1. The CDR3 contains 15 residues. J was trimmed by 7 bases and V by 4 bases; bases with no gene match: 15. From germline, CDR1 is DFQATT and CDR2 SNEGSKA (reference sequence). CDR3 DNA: TGCAGTGCTACCAGTCCTTACAGGGGGTCGGAAGAGCAGTACTTC. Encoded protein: CSATSPYRGSEEQYF.

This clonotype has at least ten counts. CDR3 in DNA: TGTGCCAGCAGTGGACCAAAGACAGGGGCGGGAGAGACCCAGTACTTC. It is translated as CASSGPKTGAGETQYF. The V call is TRBV2, the J call TRBJ2-5; 8 bases match TRBD1. Looked up from germline, CDR1 is SNHLY and CDR2 is FYNNEI. The CDR3 contains 16 residues. V lost 4 bases and J lost 4; bases outside the gene matches: 11.